This note documents a single T cell receptor (beta chain) sequence. Using immunoSEQ multiplex PCR, the repertoire was profiled, and TCRdb retains in-frame clones only, with some absent. The sample consists of over 15,000 clones, approximately 72% of them appearing once. This entry belongs to a study of CXCR4 blockade with PD-1 therapy in pancreatic cancer. Germline V gene data show CDR1 as MDHEN and CDR2 as SYDVKM. The CDR3 loop spans 17 amino acids. Trimming left V 4 bases short and J 1 base short, with 18 bases between. Sample: tumor tissue. The gene calls are TRBV28 and TRBJ2-3; the D is unclear. This sequence was found in a human donor with pancreatic ductal adenocarcinoma. The CDR3: CASSSVLLKDGTDTQYF. Here the CDR3 DNA reads TGTGCCAGCAGTTCGGTGCTTCTAAAAGACGGCACAGATACGCAGTATTTT.